This is a list of T cell receptor beta chains from one sample in a study of T-cell reconstitution after alpha-beta-depleted transplantation in children. TCRdb passed the PCR reads through MiXCR, listing each CDR3 protein once. The sample lists about 440,000 distinct CDR3 sequences; approximately 41% were seen once. The starting material was PBMCs, obtained before TCRalphabeta/CD19-depleted stem cell transplant. The receptors come from a girl aged 2 to 10 with aplastic anemia, due to receive a stem cell transplant. Each CDR3 is given with its conserved first and last residue. The D gene is left open where the match is weak. Clone size is stated in some rows and not others, as once, few, many or a class when expanded.

CDR3aa: CAIGTTDTQYF
CDR3nt: TGTGCCATCGGGACCACAGATACGCAGTATTTT
v_gene: TRBV10-3
j_gene: TRBJ2-3
abundance: few
d_gene: .

CDR3aa: CASSLGTGGTDGANVLTF
CDR3nt: TGCGCCAGCAGCCTAGGGACAGGGGGCACTGATGGGGCCAACGTCCTGACTTTC
v_gene: TRBV5-1
j_gene: TRBJ2-6
abundance: .
d_gene: TRBD1

CDR3aa: CAISFQGAGETQYF
CDR3nt: TGTGCCATCAGTTTTCAGGGGGCGGGAGAGACCCAGTACTTC
v_gene: TRBV10-3
j_gene: TRBJ2-5
abundance: many
d_gene: TRBD1

CDR3aa: CASTLGGAWETQYF
CDR3nt: TGTGCCAGCACCCTAGGGGGGGCTTGGGAGACCCAGTACTTC
v_gene: TRBV28
j_gene: TRBJ2-5
abundance: .
d_gene: .

CDR3aa: CASREGQGRGYTF
CDR3nt: TGTGCCAGCAGGGAAGGGCAGGGAAGGGGCTACACCTTC
v_gene: TRBV11-2
j_gene: TRBJ1-2
abundance: many
d_gene: .

CDR3aa: CASCGTSYEQYF
CDR3nt: TGTGCCAGCTGCGGGACTAGCTACGAGCAGTACTTC
v_gene: TRBV5-8
j_gene: TRBJ2-7
abundance: few
d_gene: TRBD2

CDR3aa: CASSQGSGRYKQYF
CDR3nt: TGTGCCAGCAGCCAAGGTAGCGGGCGGTACAAGCAGTACTTC
v_gene: TRBV4-2
j_gene: TRBJ2-7
abundance: .
d_gene: TRBD2

CDR3aa: CASSQDAGSYNEQFF
CDR3nt: TGTGCCAGCAGCCAAGATGCGGGCTCCTACAATGAGCAGTTCTTC
v_gene: TRBV3-1
j_gene: TRBJ2-1
abundance: few
d_gene: .

CDR3aa: CSVKLAGYRFF
CDR3nt: TGCAGCGTTAAACTAGCGGGATATCGGTTCTTC
v_gene: TRBV29-1
j_gene: TRBJ2-1
abundance: .
d_gene: TRBD2

CDR3aa: CASTSRQGWTDTQYF
CDR3nt: TGTGCCAGCACCTCTCGACAGGGCTGGACAGATACGCAGTATTTT
v_gene: TRBV7-3
j_gene: TRBJ2-3
abundance: .
d_gene: TRBD1

CDR3aa: CASRRNSPLHF
CDR3nt: TGTGCCAGCAGGCGTAATTCACCCCTCCACTTT
v_gene: TRBV28
j_gene: TRBJ1-6
abundance: many
d_gene: .

CDR3aa: CASSSVPDTQYF
CDR3nt: TGTGCCAGCAGTTCCGTTCCAGATACGCAGTATTTT
v_gene: TRBV28
j_gene: TRBJ2-3
abundance: few
d_gene: .

CDR3aa: CASSASGVEQFF
CDR3nt: TGTGCCAGCAGTGCGTCGGGAGTTGAGCAGTTCTTC
v_gene: TRBV12-3/TRBV12-4
j_gene: TRBJ2-1
abundance: .
d_gene: .

CDR3aa: CSARPDSSSTYYEQYF
CDR3nt: TGCAGTGCTAGGCCGGACAGCTCCAGCACTTACTACGAGCAGTACTTC
v_gene: TRBV20-1
j_gene: TRBJ2-7
abundance: many
d_gene: .

CDR3aa: CASRKAGTGAVLWQFF
CDR3nt: TGTGCCAGCAGAAAGGCCGGGACAGGGGCCGTTCTTTGGCAGTTCTTC
v_gene: TRBV12-3/TRBV12-4
j_gene: TRBJ2-1
abundance: .
d_gene: TRBD1

CDR3aa: CASSLPFLTGVDQPQHF
CDR3nt: TGTGCCAGCAGCCTGCCATTCCTGACAGGGGTTGATCAGCCCCAGCATTTT
v_gene: TRBV6-2/TRBV6-3
j_gene: TRBJ1-5
abundance: .
d_gene: TRBD1

CDR3aa: CGSSINTRTSGERYEQFF
CDR3nt: TGTGGCAGCAGCATCAATACCAGGACTAGCGGGGAGAGATATGAGCAGTTCTTC
v_gene: TRBV21-1
j_gene: TRBJ2-1
abundance: .
d_gene: .

CDR3aa: CAISDIGRSDQPQHF
CDR3nt: TGTGCCATCAGTGACATAGGTCGGTCGGATCAGCCCCAGCATTTT
v_gene: TRBV10-3
j_gene: TRBJ1-5
abundance: .
d_gene: .